Each of the 15 T cell receptor beta chains below was sequenced from the same sample in a study of cytomegalovirus exposure and HLA in healthy donors. PCR was performed using 60 Vbeta and 13 Jbeta primers. Repertoires were generated with immunoSEQ multiplex PCR, while TCRdb's copy carries only in-frame clones and drops some. The sample includes 200,000 to 250,000 clones, approximately 82% of them seen just once. Sequencing was performed on PBMCs. The origin of the receptors is a woman aged 35 to 49 in good health and CMV-seronegative.

The chain employs TRBV30 and TRBJ2-7, with TRBD2 matching 7 bases. The V gene's germline CDR1 is GTSNPN and CDR2 SVGIG (reference sequence). The CDR3 length is 14 residues. Unmatched junction bases numbered 17, after V lost 8 bases and J lost 7 bases. CDR3 sequence (DNA): TGTGCCGGATCCGGGGGGAGGGGAGGAGGAGAGCAGTACTTC. Amino acid sequence: CAGSGGRGGGEQYF.

In this sample, this clone turned up once. V and J are TRBV7-9 and TRBJ2-7; D possibly corresponds to TRBD2 (6 bases). The CDR3 sequence is 16 residues long. Germline V gene lookup returns CDR1 SEHNR and CDR2 FQNEAQ (reference sequence). The V gene lost 3 bases and the J gene lost 6 bases, with 21 bases spanning the gap. The CDR3 sequence is CASSFKVGRGASEQYF. The CDR3 DNA sequence: TGTGCCAGCAGCTTTAAAGTGGGGCGCGGGGCTTCCGAGCAGTACTTC.

The J gene is TRBJ1-4, the V gene TRBV6-6; no firm D call. CDR1 is MNHNY and CDR2 is SVGAGI in the germline V gene (reference sequence). Trimming shortened V by 5 bases and J by 6 bases, and 16 bases separated the two germline ends. CDR3 size: 15 residues. The CDR3 protein is CASSEPVGVDEKLFF. For the CDR3, the DNA is TGTGCCAGCAGTGAGCCGGTGGGAGTTGATGAAAAACTGTTTTTT.

The chain has TRBV10-3 and TRBJ1-2; 8 bases are a match to TRBD1. Germline V CDR1 and CDR2: ENHRY, SYGVKD. The CDR3 has 16 residues. Losses at the gene ends were 6 bases for V and 0 bases for J; bases not matched to a gene: 9. The CDR3 spells CAISQGQVAPNYGYTF. DNA of the CDR3: TGTGCCATCAGCCAGGGACAGGTTGCCCCTAACTATGGCTACACCTTC.

The rearrangement links TRBV6-1 to TRBJ1-1; 8 positions match TRBD1. V shed 3 bases, J shed 11 bases, and the junction held 8 bases outside the gene matches. The germline CDR1 and CDR2 sequences are MNHNS and SASEGT. The CDR3 sequence is 13 residues long. CDR3: CASSDGQGAGAFF. Written as DNA, the CDR3 is TGTGCCAGCAGTGATGGGCAGGGGGCCGGGGCTTTCTTT.

The DNA for the CDR3 is TGTGCCAGCTCACCTCCTTCGGGGGTGGGTTCACCCCTCCACTTT. It specifies CASSPPSGVGSPLHF. The V call is TRBV18, the J call TRBJ1-6; possibly TRBD1 for D (5 bases). Per germline, CDR1 KGHSH and CDR2 LQKENI. The V gene lost 3 bases and the J gene lost 9 bases, with 15 bases spanning the gap. The CDR3 consists of 15 residues.

The chain employs TRBV6-1 and TRBJ1-3; 9 positions agree with TRBD1. Germline V CDR1 and CDR2: MNHNS, SASEGT. V was pared by 7 bases and J by 4 bases, with 8 bases of the junction left unmatched. The CDR3 contains 15 residues. Written as DNA, the CDR3 is TGTGCCAGCACACGGGGGACAGGGAACGGAAACACCATATATTTT. This encodes CASTRGTGNGNTIYF.

The J gene is TRBJ1-5, the V gene TRBV11-2; a possible D gene is TRBD1 (5 bases). With 5 bases removed from V and 6 bases from J, the gap between germline ends came to 11 bases. Per the germline V gene, CDR1 is SGHAT and CDR2 is FQNNGV. The CDR3 spans 13 residues. The CDR3 sequence is CASSGVQGQPQHF. The CDR3 DNA reads as TGTGCCAGCAGCGGGGTTCAGGGTCAGCCCCAGCATTTT.

The rearrangement joins TRBV7-2 to TRBJ2-5, with TRBD2 matching 10 bases. This CDR3 has 15 amino acids. With 6 bases clipped from V and 2 bases from J, the junction kept 6 bases outside the gene matches. The germline CDR1 and CDR2 sequences are SGHTA and FQGNSA. CDR3 region: CASRTGTSAQETQYF. As DNA, the CDR3 is TGTGCCAGCAGAACCGGGACTAGCGCTCAAGAGACCCAGTACTTC.

The chain recombines TRBV7-6 with TRBJ2-1; 8 positions agree with TRBD2. The germline V gene encodes CDR1 SGHVS and CDR2 FNYEAQ. J gave up 7 bases and V 5 bases, and 7 bases lay outside the gene matches. This CDR3 contains 14 residues. CDR3 in DNA: TGTGCCAGCAGCCAACCATCGGGGGGGAATGAGCAGTTCTTC. This encodes CASSQPSGGNEQFF.

This clone was counted a single time. V and J are TRBV28 and TRBJ2-7, with TRBD1 as a possible D gene (6 bases). CDR3 length: 17 residues. The germline V gene encodes CDR1 MDHEN and CDR2 SYDVKM. V was trimmed by 3 bases and J by 0 bases, leaving 18 bases between them. The CDR3 spells CASSLGDIWLSSYEQYF. Here the CDR3 DNA reads TGTGCCAGCAGTTTGGGGGACATTTGGCTTAGCTCCTACGAGCAGTACTTC.

This chain joins TRBV11-3 and TRBJ2-5, with 8 bases fitting TRBD2. CDR1 is SGHNT, CDR2 YENEEA, per germline. With V trimmed by 3 bases and J by 5 bases, 11 bases remained unmatched. The CDR3 runs 16 residues. CDR3 sequence reads: CASSFGLRGARETQYF. For the CDR3, the DNA is TGTGCCAGCAGCTTTGGGCTGCGGGGGGCGCGGGAGACCCAGTACTTC. Drawing the rest from reference TRBV11-3 and TRBJ2-5, the complete variable domain is EAGVVQSPRYKIIEKKQPVAFWCNPISGHNTLYWYLQNLGQGPELLIRYENEEAVDDSQLPKDRFSAERLKGVDSTLKIQPAELGDSAVYLCASSFGLRGARETQYFGPGTRLLVL.

The genes are TRBV7-3 and TRBJ2-2; TRBD1 is a possible D gene (6 bases). Trimming took 8 bases from V and 5 from J, leaving 18 bases between them. CDR1 is SGHTA, CDR2 FQGTGA, per germline. This CDR3 contains 15 residues. The CDR3 reads CASADFAGETGELFF. The CDR3 bases are TGTGCCAGCGCGGATTTCGCAGGGGAAACCGGGGAGCTGTTTTTT.

The V gene is TRBV4-3, the J gene TRBJ2-1; TRBD2 matches 15 bases. V lost 1 base, J lost 4 bases, and 14 bases stayed unmatched. The CDR3 covers 21 residues. In germline, CDR1 is LGHNA, CDR2 YSLEER. The CDR3 region has the DNA TGCGCCAGCAGCCAAGTGGGTGGCGGACTAGCGGGGGGGCTGACATACAATGAGCAGTTCTTC. Translating gives CASSQVGGGLAGGLTYNEQFF.

This clone occurred a few times. This chain links TRBV30 with TRBJ2-7; 9 bases map to TRBD1. There are 15 residues in the CDR3. Germline trimming cut 2 bases from V and 4 bases from J; bases unmatched to any gene: 9. CDR1 and CDR2 (germline): GTSNPN, SVGIG (reference sequence). CDR3 sequence (DNA): TGTGCCTGGAGTACCGACGGGACAGGGTTTTACGAGCAGTACTTC. Translated: CAWSTDGTGFYEQYF.